Presented here are 21 T cell receptor beta chains from one specimen sequenced in a study of blood T cell repertoires in COVID-19. Measured with immunoSEQ multiplex PCR; TCRdb has only the in-frame clones, and not every one. Here the sample spans roughly 100,000 clones, 90% being singletons. Specimen: peripheral blood. These receptors were collected from a man in his late teens or twenties with COVID-19, enrolled during active disease.

The chain recombines TRBV5-1 with TRBJ2-7; D unclear. V lost 4 bases, J lost 0 bases, and 11 bases lay in between. Germline CDR1 reads SGHRS; CDR2 reads YFSETQ. The CDR3 totals 14 residues. CDR3 region: CASSPASSSYEQYF. The CDR3 nucleotides read TGCGCCAGCAGCCCCGCCTCGAGCTCCTACGAGCAGTACTTC.

V is TRBV28 and J is TRBJ1-2; 7 positions match TRBD1. CDR1 is MDHEN and CDR2 is SYDVKM in the germline V gene. The ends lost 8 bases at V and 6 bases at J; junction bases unmatched: 12. This CDR3 comprises 14 residues. As DNA, the CDR3 is TGTGCCAGCGAACCCCCGGGACAGACGAATGGCTACACCTTC. It encodes CASEPPGQTNGYTF.

This rearrangement joins TRBV28 to TRBJ2-1, with TRBD1 matching over 8 bases. The germline CDR1 and CDR2 sequences are MDHEN and SYDVKM. V lost 9 bases, J lost 6 bases, and 7 bases stayed unmatched. The CDR3 consists of 13 residues. CDR3 protein: CASSGTGLNEQFF. In DNA form, the CDR3 reads TGTGCCAGTTCCGGGACAGGACTCAATGAGCAGTTCTTC.

The chain combines TRBV4-1 with TRBJ1-2; 10 nucleotides match TRBD1. The CDR3 length is 15 residues. Germline trimming cut 6 bases from V and 4 bases from J; bases unmatched to any gene: 8. The germline V gene encodes CDR1 MGHRA and CDR2 YSYEKL. The CDR3 nucleotides are TGCGCCAGCAGGCATACGGGACAGGGGAGCTATGGCTACACCTTC. Translation gives CASRHTGQGSYGYTF.

The chain is built from TRBV30 and TRBJ2-7, with 9 bases lining up with TRBD1. Per the germline V gene, CDR1 is GTSNPN and CDR2 is SVGIG (reference sequence). After removal of 4 bases from V and 6 bases from J, the junction contained 13 bases not matched to a gene. CDR3 size: 15 residues. CDR3 bases: TGTGCCTGGAACCCGGGACAGGGATCATTCGGCGAGCAGTACTTC. It codes for CAWNPGQGSFGEQYF.

CDR3 residues: CASSEQGSAGELFF. The CDR3 nucleotides are TGTGCCAGCAGTGAGCAGGGCTCGGCCGGGGAGCTGTTTTTT. The rearrangement uses TRBV2 and TRBJ2-2; possibly TRBD1 for D (5 bases). V lost 3 bases, J lost 6 bases, and 11 bases lay in between. The CDR3 extends over 14 amino acids. Germline CDR1 is SNHLY and CDR2 is FYNNEI.

CDR3 region: CASSFPGNTIYF. For the CDR3, the DNA is TGTGCCAGCAGCTTCCCGGGAAACACCATATATTTT. The V call is TRBV5-4, the J call TRBJ1-3; no clear D. Looked up from germline, CDR1 is SGHNT and CDR2 is YYREEE (reference sequence). The V end was cut by 2 bases, the J end by 4 bases, with 4 bases between. The CDR3 sequence is 12 residues long.

The V call is TRBV27, the J call TRBJ2-7; perhaps TRBD1 as D (6 bases). The CDR3 is 13 amino acids. The germline V and J ends were trimmed by 6 bases and 6 bases, with 15 bases remaining between them. Germline V gene sequence: CDR1 MNHEY, CDR2 SMNVEV (reference sequence). The CDR3 sequence is CASRDSTLFEQYF. The CDR3 region has the DNA TGTGCCAGCAGGGACAGTACCCTGTTCGAGCAGTACTTC.

The chain has TRBV5-1 and TRBJ2-6; D ambiguous. The germline V gene encodes CDR1 SGHRS and CDR2 YFSETQ. V lost 6 bases, J lost 2 bases, and 15 bases lay in between. The CDR3 extends over 16 amino acids. CDR3: CASNPSVLAGANVLTF. The CDR3, as DNA: TGCGCCAGCAACCCCTCGGTGCTCGCTGGGGCCAACGTCCTGACTTTC. Using reference TRBV5-1 and TRBJ2-6 for the parts outside the CDR3, the full variable domain is KAGVTQTPRYLIKTRGQQVTLSCSPISGHRSVSWYQQTPGQGLQFLFEYFSETQRNKGNFPGRFSGRQFSNSRSEMNVSTLELGDSALYLCASNPSVLAGANVLTFGAGSRLTVL.

The chain joins TRBV5-6 to TRBJ2-7; 11 bases agree with TRBD1. Germline V gene sequence: CDR1 SGHDT, CDR2 YYEEEE. Trimming took 4 bases from V and 4 from J; bases not matched to a gene: 4. There are 14 residues in the CDR3. The CDR3 loop reads CASSHGQGAYEQYF. The DNA of the CDR3 is TGTGCCAGCAGCCACGGACAGGGGGCGTACGAGCAGTACTTC. Full variable domain (remainder filled in from reference TRBV5-6 and TRBJ2-7): DAGVTQSPTHLIKTRGQQVTLRCSPKSGHDTVSWYQQALGQGPQFIFQYYEEEERQRGNFPDRFSGHQFPNYSSELNVNALLLGDSALYLCASSHGQGAYEQYFGPGTRLTVT.

V is TRBV6-2 or TRBV6-3 and J is TRBJ2-7; tentative D call: TRBD2 (5 bases). Germline CDR1 MNHEY, CDR2 SVGEGT. V lost 4 bases and J lost 4, with 8 bases in between. CDR3 length: 12 residues. DNA for the CDR3: TGTGCCAGCAGTTCCAGCGGTTACGAGCAGTACTTC. Its translation: CASSSSGYEQYF.

V gene TRBV7-8 combines with J gene TRBJ1-5; D not resolved. Germline values: CDR1 SGHVS, CDR2 FQNEAQ. The CDR3 runs 13 residues. Trimming took 1 base from V and 5 from J, leaving 6 bases between them. CDR3 DNA sequence: TGTGCCAGCAGCTTAGGGGAGGATCAGCCCCAGCATTTT. Translating gives CASSLGEDQPQHF.

The table lists this clone with a count of one. The chain employs TRBV12-3 or TRBV12-4 and TRBJ2-1, with D perhaps matching TRBD2 (5 bases). This CDR3 is built from 12 residues. V lost 10 bases and J lost 8, with 15 bases in between. Written as DNA, the CDR3 is TGTGCCACCCAGGTTGCGGGCTATGAGCAGTTCTTC. Its translation is CATQVAGYEQFF.

The chain uses TRBV5-1 and TRBJ1-3; D remains ambiguous. V gave up 4 bases and J gave up 2 bases, with 16 bases separating them. The germline V gene encodes CDR1 SGHRS and CDR2 YFSETQ. The CDR3 totals 16 residues. This chain's CDR3 is CASSLLRTGTGNTIYF. The CDR3, as DNA: TGCGCCAGCAGCCTCCTTCGGACTGGGACTGGAAACACCATATATTTT.

The chain joins TRBV11-2 to TRBJ2-2, with 8 positions matching TRBD2. Germline loops: CDR1 SGHAT, CDR2 FQNNGV. Trimming took 3 bases from V and 7 from J; bases not matched to a gene: 7. The CDR3 has 15 amino acids. CDR3 in DNA: TGTGCCAGCAGCTTGAGGCCCCGGGAGGGCGGGGAGCTGTTTTTT. Translating gives CASSLRPREGGELFF.

DNA for the CDR3: TGTGCCAGCAATAAAGGGGGTTCTTACACTGAAGCTTTCTTT. This gives the protein CASNKGGSYTEAFF. This chain connects TRBV27 to TRBJ1-1, with D possibly TRBD1 on 6 matching bases. The V and J ends lost 7 bases and 3 bases respectively, with 15 bases between them. Germline V gene sequence: CDR1 MNHEY, CDR2 SMNVEV (reference sequence). The CDR3 has 14 amino acids.

J is TRBJ2-7 and V is TRBV6-5; 12 bases are shared with TRBD2. Germline CDR1 is MNHEY and CDR2 is SVGAGI. The V segment lost 2 bases and the J segment 4 bases; nucleotides outside the gene matches: 3. This CDR3 has 15 residues. CDR3 bases: TGTGCCAGCAGTTACGGGCTAGCGGGAGGGTACGAGCAGTACTTC. As protein: CASSYGLAGGYEQYF.

The chain recombines TRBV28 with TRBJ2-7, with 9 bases that match TRBD1. V was clipped by 6 bases and J by 4 bases; unmatched bases: 10. The CDR3 covers 15 residues. The germline V gene encodes CDR1 MDHEN and CDR2 SYDVKM. The DNA of the CDR3 is TGTGCCAGCAGGCTGGAGGGGACAGGGTTTTACGAGCAGTACTTC. Encoded protein: CASRLEGTGFYEQYF.

The rearrangement links TRBV4-1 to TRBJ1-5, with unresolved D. The CDR3 is 18 residues long. Germline CDR1 reads MGHRA; CDR2 reads YSYEKL. Between the trimmed V and J ends, which lost 0 bases and 7 bases, there was a span of 22 bases. This CDR3 reads CASSQDSGIGESGQPQHF. DNA for the CDR3: TGCGCCAGCAGCCAAGATAGCGGCATAGGAGAGTCGGGACAGCCCCAGCATTTT.

This chain joins TRBV28 and TRBJ1-3; unclear D gene. This CDR3 has 15 residues. The germline V gene has CDR1 MDHEN and CDR2 SYDVKM. V gave up 2 bases and J gave up 2 bases, with 10 bases separating them. As DNA, the CDR3 is TGTGCCAGCAGTTTACGATCCGGTCCTGGAAACACCATATATTTT. Amino acids: CASSLRSGPGNTIYF. Drawing the rest from reference TRBV28 and TRBJ1-3, the complete variable domain is DVKVTQSSRYLVKRTGEKVFLECVQDMDHENMFWYRQDPGLGLRLIYFSYDVKMKEKGDIPEGYSVSREKKERFSLILESASTNQTSMYLCASSLRSGPGNTIYFGEGSWLTVV.

For this clone: A read error may produce the germline difference seen at one junction end. The chain recombines TRBV3-1 (or the pseudogene TRBV3-2) with TRBJ1-4; a possible D gene is TRBD1 (5 bases). Germline V CDR1 and CDR2: LGHDT, YNNKEL (reference sequence). The length of the CDR3 is 13 residues. CDR3 bases: TGTGCCAGCAGCCTTGACAGTAATGAAAAACTGCTTTTT. It encodes CASSLDSNEKLLF.